These 20 T cell receptor beta chains were sequenced from one sample in a study of shared clonotypes between healthy human individuals. Some clones are missing from TCRdb's copy, which holds only in-frame ones; the method was immunoSEQ multiplex PCR. The sample includes 1.5 million to 2.5 million clones, less than 95% of them seen just once. It was CD45RO-negative cells, positively selected for CCR7, that made up naive CD8 cells, with terminally differentiated effector memory CD45RA+ cells excluded. The sequenced sample was naive CD8+ T cells sorted from blood. The source is a man younger than 35 in good health.

The gene calls are TRBV5-8 and TRBJ2-1, with a tentative D call TRBD2 (5 bases). Germline V CDR1 and CDR2: SGHTS, YDEGEE. V gave up 4 bases and J gave up 5 bases, with 19 bases separating them. The CDR3 spans 16 residues. The CDR3 loop is CASSRAGEMVHNEQFF. DNA for the CDR3: TGTGCCAGCAGCCGGGCGGGCGAGATGGTCCACAATGAGCAGTTCTTC.

This clone occurred once. CDR3 sequence: CASSFEKGPSYEQYF. The CDR3 bases are TGTGCCAGCAGCTTTGAGAAGGGACCCTCCTACGAGCAGTACTTC. This chain uses TRBV11-1 with TRBJ2-7; the D call may be TRBD1 or TRBD2 (5 bases each). The CDR3 runs 15 residues. V was pared by 3 bases and J by 0 bases, with 12 bases between. Germline assignment: CDR1 SGHAT and CDR2 FQDESV (reference sequence).

The chain joins TRBV7-2 to TRBJ1-5; 11 bases fit TRBD1. This CDR3 comprises 15 residues. Germline lookup yields CDR1 SGHTA and CDR2 FQGNSA. V lost 5 bases, J lost 4 bases, and 4 bases stayed unmatched. CDR3 nucleotides: TGTGCCAGCAGCCGCGGGACAGGGGGGAATCAGCCCCAGCATTTT. This translates into CASSRGTGGNQPQHF.

This clone has only one observation. V is TRBV6-5 and J is TRBJ1-2; 7 bases line up with TRBD1. The CDR3 is 15 amino acids. Per germline, CDR1 MNHEY and CDR2 SVGAGI. The trim removed 6 bases at V and 2 bases at J, leaving 9 bases unmatched. The CDR3 sequence: CASSARQGGNYGYTF. DNA of the CDR3: TGTGCCAGCAGCGCCCGACAGGGCGGCAACTATGGCTACACCTTC.

As DNA, the CDR3 is TGCGCCAGCAGCCAACAAGGACTAGCGAAATACACCGGGGAGCTGTTTTTT. This translates into CASSQQGLAKYTGELFF. The rearrangement joins TRBV4-3 to TRBJ2-2; 9 bases match TRBD2. The CDR3 consists of 17 residues. Germline values: CDR1 LGHNA, CDR2 YSLEER. V shed 2 bases and J 3 bases; nucleotides not matched to a gene: 7.

The rearrangement uses TRBV4-1 and TRBJ2-5; D not certain. The CDR3 covers 13 residues. Germline CDR1 is MGHRA and CDR2 is YSYEKL. The germline V and J ends were trimmed by 0 bases and 4 bases, with 6 bases remaining between them. The CDR3 nucleotides read TGCGCCAGCAGCCAAGAAGAGGCAGAGACCCAGTACTTC. Translated: CASSQEEAETQYF.

The genes are TRBV5-5 and TRBJ2-5; D is undetermined. The ends were cut back, 0 bases at V and 5 bases at J, with 2 bases in the middle. The CDR3 extends over 11 amino acids. Germline CDR1 is SGHKS and CDR2 is YYEKEE (reference sequence). CDR3 coding DNA: TGTGCCAGCAGCTTGGTTGAGACCCAGTACTTC. Amino acids: CASSLVETQYF.

The chain is built from TRBV2 and TRBJ1-5; D remains ambiguous. The CDR3 sequence is 13 residues long. With 5 bases removed from V and 3 bases from J, the gap between germline ends came to 8 bases. The V gene's germline CDR1 is SNHLY and CDR2 FYNNEI. CDR3 in DNA: TGTGCCAGCAGTTATATGGCCAATCAGCCCCAGCATTTT. It codes for CASSYMANQPQHF.

This clone was detected only once. The V gene is TRBV7-9, the J gene TRBJ2-7; no definite D call. The CDR3 runs 16 residues. V was clipped by 2 bases and J by 3 bases, with 17 bases between them. From germline, CDR1 is SEHNR and CDR2 FQNEAQ (reference sequence). The CDR3 nucleotides read TGTGCCAGCAGCTTATCCGCCAGCGAAAGATTCTACGAGCAGTACTTC. It yields the protein CASSLSASERFYEQYF.

Comment on this clone: This specimen includes other DNA sequences encoding the same CDR3. This sequence joins TRBV28 and TRBJ1-5; D remains ambiguous. The CDR3 is made up of 14 amino acids. Germline values: CDR1 MDHEN, CDR2 SYDVKM. V lost 2 bases, J lost 3 bases, and 8 bases lay in between. The CDR3 DNA reads as TGTGCCAGCAGTTTACGGGTGTTCAATCAGCCCCAGCATTTT. This encodes CASSLRVFNQPQHF.

The chain joins TRBV9 to TRBJ1-4, with 7 bases aligning to TRBD1. The CDR3 is made up of 16 amino acids. The germline V gene encodes CDR1 SGDLS and CDR2 YYNGEE. Trimming at V came to 0 bases and at J to 2 bases, leaving 4 bases not matched to a gene. The DNA of the CDR3 is TGTGCCAGCAGCGTAGAGCAGGGGGATACTAATGAAAAACTGTTTTTT. It yields the protein CASSVEQGDTNEKLFF.

On this clone: Other DNA sequences from this sample encode an identical CDR3 as well. This CDR3 is CSVGGGYEQYF. CDR3 coding DNA: TGCAGCGTTGGCGGGGGCTACGAGCAGTACTTC. This sequence joins TRBV29-1 and TRBJ2-7; 7 nucleotides agree with TRBD2. The V gene's germline CDR1 is SQVTM and CDR2 ANQGSEA. Germline trimming cut 4 bases from V and 3 bases from J; bases unmatched to any gene: 0. CDR3 size: 11 residues.

This sequence joins TRBV29-1 and TRBJ2-1, with 7 bases fitting TRBD1. The CDR3 runs to 12 residues. Unmatched junction bases numbered 3, after V lost 1 base and J lost 9 bases. From germline, CDR1 is SQVTM and CDR2 ANQGSEA. This chain's CDR3 is CSVEVYRGEQFF. CDR3 DNA sequence: TGCAGCGTTGAAGTTTACAGGGGTGAGCAGTTCTTC.

This chain joins TRBV7-3 and TRBJ2-3; 10 nucleotides align to TRBD2. CDR3 length equals 16 residues. V gave up 4 bases and J gave up 0 bases; unmatched junction bases: 4. CDR1 is SGHTA and CDR2 is FQGTGA in the germline V gene. The CDR3 loop is CASSSIAGGSTDTQYF. The CDR3 DNA reads as TGTGCCAGCAGCTCGATAGCGGGGGGAAGCACAGATACGCAGTATTTT.

This clone was observed a single time. The chain recombines TRBV5-5 with TRBJ2-5; D gene uncertain. CDR1 is SGHKS and CDR2 is YYEKEE in the germline V gene (reference sequence). Between the trimmed V and J ends, which lost 4 bases and 5 bases, there was a span of 12 bases. The CDR3 extends over 13 amino acids. The CDR3 coding sequence is TGTGCCAGCAGCATCCTGAGCGTGGAGACCCAGTACTTC. This encodes CASSILSVETQYF.

V and J are TRBV6-1 and TRBJ2-2; 10 bases fit TRBD2. With 4 bases clipped from V and 3 bases from J, the junction kept 5 bases outside the gene matches. The CDR3 has 16 amino acids. Looked up from germline, CDR1 is MNHNS and CDR2 is SASEGT. CDR3 nucleotide sequence: TGTGCCAGCAGTGGTGAACTAGCGGGGCACACCGGGGAGCTGTTTTTT. Protein: CASSGELAGHTGELFF.

The chain recombines TRBV5-6 with TRBJ1-3; D gene ambiguous. CDR3 size: 14 residues. Germline V gene sequence: CDR1 SGHDT, CDR2 YYEEEE. V lost 0 bases to trimming and J lost 2 bases, with 6 bases between them. The CDR3 loop reads CASSLVGAGNTIYF. DNA of the CDR3: TGTGCCAGCAGCTTGGTCGGGGCTGGAAACACCATATATTTT.

The CDR3 DNA is TGTGCCAGCAGTTTCGCAGCGGGGGCCTACGAGCAGTACTTC. It codes for CASSFAAGAYEQYF. This chain links TRBV28 with TRBJ2-7; 8 bases agree with TRBD2. Trimming at V came to 3 bases and at J to 2 bases, leaving 3 bases not matched to a gene. Germline CDR1 reads MDHEN; CDR2 reads SYDVKM. This CDR3 is 14 amino acids long.

The V call is TRBV27, the J call TRBJ2-7; possibly TRBD1 or TRBD2 for D (5 bases each). The CDR3 runs 15 residues. Germline lookup yields CDR1 MNHEY and CDR2 SMNVEV (reference sequence). Deletions cut 0 bases from V and 0 bases from J, with 9 bases between. In DNA form, the CDR3 reads TGTGCCAGCAGTTTATCTGCAGGGACCTCCTACGAGCAGTACTTC. It translates to CASSLSAGTSYEQYF.

The genes are TRBV4-1 and TRBJ2-7, with 9 bases fitting TRBD1. This CDR3 is 15 amino acids long. V was pared by 0 bases and J by 5 bases, with 5 bases of the junction left unmatched. CDR1 and CDR2 (germline): MGHRA, YSYEKL. In DNA form, the CDR3 reads TGCGCCAGCAGCCAAGAGCCGGGACAGGGAGACGAGCAGTACTTC. This gives the protein CASSQEPGQGDEQYF.